This T cell receptor (beta chain) was observed in a study of technical replicates of blood from several donors (dated by TCRdb to 2017 to 2019). The receptor library was made with the immunoSEQ multiplex PCR assay. TCRdb re-hosts the immuneACCESS table, in-frame sequences only. Its copies lack some clones; in the studies checked, an unresolved V gene accounts for under half of them, and the cause for the rest is not known. This sample has under 70,000 clones in its table, and roughly nine tenths of those were observed once. Together, the top ten hold about 0.4% of the sample. Relative to germline, V is missing 5 bases and J is missing 5 bases, with 4 bases of the junction outside any gene match. Reading the germline V gene gives CDR1 SGHTA and CDR2 FQGNSA. The CDR3 has 13 amino acids, counting the end cysteine and phenylalanine. This entry keeps only the CDR3 DNA: 39 bases, framed from base 1. As regards this clone: This receptor's antigen is unknown. Base qualities are missing; no much larger clone stands one base away.

The rearranged segments are TRBV7-2 and TRBJ2-7, and TRBD1 aligns with 9 junction nucleotides. The sample taken for sequencing was T cells isolated from PBMCs. The source of this sequence is a human donor in good health. The DNA sequence follows: TGTGCCAGCAGCGAACAGGGGGCCCACGAGCAGTACTTC. Its protein is CASSEQGAHEQYF.